The 10 T cell receptor beta chains given below trace back to one sample, sequenced in a study of cytomegalovirus exposure and HLA in healthy donors. The PCR ran on 60 Vbeta and 13 Jbeta primers. Clones were sequenced by immunoSEQ multiplex PCR, and TCRdb holds only the in-frame ones, with some missing. The data contain about 120,000 clones, 8.5% to 10% of them singletons. Sequenced input: PBMCs. The receptor set was obtained from a man aged 30-40 years in good health and CMV-seronegative.

The sample holds a few counts of this clone. The chain is built from TRBV5-4 and TRBJ1-4; the match to TRBD1 covers 8 bases. The CDR3 runs to 15 residues. The germline CDR1 and CDR2 sequences are SGHNT and YYREEE (reference sequence). V dropped 4 bases and J dropped 3; count of bases not matched to a gene: 5. CDR3 sequence: CASSQTGVANEKLFF. The CDR3 DNA is TGTGCCAGCAGCCAGACAGGGGTAGCTAATGAAAAACTGTTTTTT.

This clone appeared a few times. The chain uses TRBV6-5 and TRBJ1-6, with 7 bases that match TRBD1. The CDR3 length is 15 residues. V shed 7 bases and J 6 bases; nucleotides not matched to a gene: 9. Germline lookup yields CDR1 MNHEY and CDR2 SVGAGI. The CDR3 nucleotides read TGTGCCAGCACTCATACCTCAGGGGGTAATTCACCCCTCCACTTT. It is translated as CASTHTSGGNSPLHF.

The rearrangement joins TRBV28 to TRBJ2-1, with D perhaps matching TRBD1 (6 bases). The CDR3 has 15 amino acids. Germline lookup yields CDR1 MDHEN and CDR2 SYDVKM. The V gene lost 7 bases and the J gene lost 4 bases, with 17 bases spanning the gap. The CDR3 spells CASNLHRQVYNEQFF. The CDR3, as DNA: TGTGCCAGCAATCTTCACCGACAGGTTTACAATGAGCAGTTCTTC.

This clone was counted a few times. The chain combines TRBV4-1 with TRBJ2-5; 9 bases match TRBD2. Trimming cost V 3 bases and J 4 bases; bases outside gene matches: 6. The germline gives CDR1 MGHRA, CDR2 YSYEKL. The CDR3 consists of 15 residues. The CDR3 sequence is CASSHLAGAGETQYF. Written as DNA, the CDR3 is TGCGCCAGCAGCCATTTAGCGGGGGCCGGAGAGACCCAGTACTTC.

A few counts support this clone. The rearrangement links TRBV11-3 to TRBJ2-2, with D possibly being TRBD2 (5 bases). The CDR3 covers 15 residues. V lost 1 base, J lost 5 bases, and 11 bases lay in between. CDR1 is SGHNT, CDR2 YENEEA, per germline. The CDR3 protein is CASSLVSRGTGELFF. The CDR3 DNA is TGTGCCAGCAGCTTAGTGTCACGGGGAACCGGGGAGCTGTTTTTT.

In this sample, this clone turned up a few times. V usage is TRBV21-1 and J usage is TRBJ2-1; the D segment call TRBD2 is taken from the table without a DNA check. TRBV21-1 is a pseudogene. The CDR3 totals 17 residues. CDR3 nucleotide sequence: TGTGCCAGCAGCATATTACGGACTAGCGGGAGTGGCAATGAGCAGTTCTTC. This gives the protein CASSILRTSGSGNEQFF.

In this sample, this clone turned up a few times. This chain links TRBV5-1 with TRBJ2-2, with 8 bases aligning to TRBD2. Germline lookup yields CDR1 SGHRS and CDR2 YFSETQ. The CDR3 consists of 17 residues. V lost 1 base to trimming and J lost 1 base; unmatched junction nucleotides: 6. CDR3 residues: CASSLSFGTRNTGELFF. CDR3 bases: TGCGCCAGCAGCTTGAGTTTCGGGACTAGGAACACCGGGGAGCTGTTTTTT.

The chain is built from TRBV7-3 and TRBJ2-1, with TRBD2 matching over 8 bases. The CDR3 length is 15 residues. The trim removed 5 bases at V and 2 bases at J, leaving 5 bases unmatched. Per the germline V gene, CDR1 is SGHTA and CDR2 is FQGTGA. CDR3 nucleotides: TGTGCCAGCAGCCCGGGGGGGAGGACCTACAATGAGCAGTTCTTC. Translating it yields CASSPGGRTYNEQFF.

This clone was counted a few times. This sequence joins TRBV11-2 and TRBJ1-1; maybe TRBD1 (6 bases). The CDR3 length is 15 residues. The V gene lost 3 bases and the J gene lost 3 bases, with 14 bases spanning the gap. Germline values: CDR1 SGHAT, CDR2 FQNNGV. For the CDR3, the DNA is TGTGCCAGCAGCTTCGGGGACAACAGGGACACTGAAGCTTTCTTT. This translates into CASSFGDNRDTEAFF.

The chain employs TRBV19 and TRBJ2-2; 8 bases are shared with TRBD1. There are 16 residues in the CDR3. V was pared by 4 bases and J by 6 bases, with 10 bases of the junction left unmatched. Germline V CDR1 and CDR2: LNHDA, SQIVND (reference sequence). In DNA, the CDR3 is TGTGCCAGTAGTAATAGGGACAGGATTATCGCCGGGGAGCTGTTTTTT. It is translated as CASSNRDRIIAGELFF.